The 6 T cell receptor beta chains listed next were all sequenced from one sample in a study of cytomegalovirus exposure and HLA in healthy donors. Primers included in the PCR were 60 Vbeta and 13 Jbeta primers. TCRdb keeps only in-frame clones here, not all; method: immunoSEQ multiplex PCR. The sample comprises about 95,000 clones, around 80% of which are singletons, and 5.3% rests with the top ten. Sequenced sample: PBMCs. These receptors were collected from a man under 40 in good health and CMV-seropositive.

This rearrangement joins TRBV27 to TRBJ1-5, with 9 bases that match TRBD1. The length of the CDR3 is 16 residues. Germline V gene sequence: CDR1 MNHEY, CDR2 SMNVEV (reference sequence). V gave up 2 bases and J gave up 9 bases; unmatched junction bases: 11. Here the CDR3 reads CASSLSGQGRFVPQHF. The CDR3 DNA follows: TGTGCCAGCAGTTTAAGCGGACAGGGGAGGTTCGTGCCCCAGCATTTT.

The chain joins TRBV5-5 to TRBJ1-5, with TRBD1 matching over 7 bases. Trimming removed 0 bases from V and 10 bases from J; junction bases left unmatched: 7. The CDR3 covers 14 residues. Germline V gene lookup returns CDR1 SGHKS and CDR2 YYEKEE (reference sequence). CDR3 loop: CASSLGGGHGPQHF. DNA for the CDR3: TGTGCCAGCAGCTTGGGAGGGGGCCATGGCCCCCAGCATTTT.

The rearrangement joins TRBV6-1 to TRBJ2-1; possible D gene TRBD2, 5 bases. The V gene lost 5 bases and the J gene lost 6 bases, with 14 bases spanning the gap. This CDR3 is built from 14 residues. CDR1 is MNHNS, CDR2 SASEGT, per germline. The CDR3 reads CASSFFGVGNEQFF. The CDR3 nucleotides read TGTGCCAGCAGTTTTTTCGGGGTAGGCAATGAGCAGTTCTTC.

The V and J genes are TRBV28 and TRBJ2-4; 7 bases map to TRBD1. The germline V gene encodes CDR1 MDHEN and CDR2 SYDVKM. This CDR3 spans 15 amino acids. V shed 6 bases and J 4 bases; nucleotides not matched to a gene: 9. CDR3 sequence reads: CASRSTGAGKNIQYF. The CDR3 DNA reads TGTGCCAGCAGATCAACAGGGGCCGGAAAAAACATTCAGTACTTC.

The chain links TRBV4-2 to TRBJ2-1; a possible D gene is TRBD2 (5 bases). V was clipped by 0 bases and J by 5 bases, with 14 bases between them. Germline V gene lookup returns CDR1 LGHNA and CDR2 YNFKEQ. The CDR3 length is 16 residues. The CDR3 coding sequence is TGTGCCAGCAGCCAAGATTGGGGAGCTTTGCACAATGAGCAGTTCTTC. This translates into CASSQDWGALHNEQFF.

In its sample, this clone was seen a few times. The J gene is TRBJ2-6, the V gene TRBV18; TRBD2 is a possible D gene (5 bases). The CDR3 runs to 16 residues. Trimming took 5 bases from V and 0 from J, leaving 11 bases between them. Germline V CDR1 and CDR2: KGHSH, LQKENI. The CDR3 sequence is CASSSPGNSGANVLTF. As DNA, the CDR3 is TGTGCCAGCTCAAGCCCCGGGAACTCTGGGGCCAACGTCCTGACTTTC. Filled out from reference TRBV18 and TRBJ2-6, the complete variable domain reads NAGVMQNPRHLVRRRGQEARLRCSPMKGHSHVYWYRQLPEEGLKFMVYLQKENIIDESGMPKERFSAEFPKEGPSILRIQQVVRGDSAAYFCASSSPGNSGANVLTFGAGSRLTVL.